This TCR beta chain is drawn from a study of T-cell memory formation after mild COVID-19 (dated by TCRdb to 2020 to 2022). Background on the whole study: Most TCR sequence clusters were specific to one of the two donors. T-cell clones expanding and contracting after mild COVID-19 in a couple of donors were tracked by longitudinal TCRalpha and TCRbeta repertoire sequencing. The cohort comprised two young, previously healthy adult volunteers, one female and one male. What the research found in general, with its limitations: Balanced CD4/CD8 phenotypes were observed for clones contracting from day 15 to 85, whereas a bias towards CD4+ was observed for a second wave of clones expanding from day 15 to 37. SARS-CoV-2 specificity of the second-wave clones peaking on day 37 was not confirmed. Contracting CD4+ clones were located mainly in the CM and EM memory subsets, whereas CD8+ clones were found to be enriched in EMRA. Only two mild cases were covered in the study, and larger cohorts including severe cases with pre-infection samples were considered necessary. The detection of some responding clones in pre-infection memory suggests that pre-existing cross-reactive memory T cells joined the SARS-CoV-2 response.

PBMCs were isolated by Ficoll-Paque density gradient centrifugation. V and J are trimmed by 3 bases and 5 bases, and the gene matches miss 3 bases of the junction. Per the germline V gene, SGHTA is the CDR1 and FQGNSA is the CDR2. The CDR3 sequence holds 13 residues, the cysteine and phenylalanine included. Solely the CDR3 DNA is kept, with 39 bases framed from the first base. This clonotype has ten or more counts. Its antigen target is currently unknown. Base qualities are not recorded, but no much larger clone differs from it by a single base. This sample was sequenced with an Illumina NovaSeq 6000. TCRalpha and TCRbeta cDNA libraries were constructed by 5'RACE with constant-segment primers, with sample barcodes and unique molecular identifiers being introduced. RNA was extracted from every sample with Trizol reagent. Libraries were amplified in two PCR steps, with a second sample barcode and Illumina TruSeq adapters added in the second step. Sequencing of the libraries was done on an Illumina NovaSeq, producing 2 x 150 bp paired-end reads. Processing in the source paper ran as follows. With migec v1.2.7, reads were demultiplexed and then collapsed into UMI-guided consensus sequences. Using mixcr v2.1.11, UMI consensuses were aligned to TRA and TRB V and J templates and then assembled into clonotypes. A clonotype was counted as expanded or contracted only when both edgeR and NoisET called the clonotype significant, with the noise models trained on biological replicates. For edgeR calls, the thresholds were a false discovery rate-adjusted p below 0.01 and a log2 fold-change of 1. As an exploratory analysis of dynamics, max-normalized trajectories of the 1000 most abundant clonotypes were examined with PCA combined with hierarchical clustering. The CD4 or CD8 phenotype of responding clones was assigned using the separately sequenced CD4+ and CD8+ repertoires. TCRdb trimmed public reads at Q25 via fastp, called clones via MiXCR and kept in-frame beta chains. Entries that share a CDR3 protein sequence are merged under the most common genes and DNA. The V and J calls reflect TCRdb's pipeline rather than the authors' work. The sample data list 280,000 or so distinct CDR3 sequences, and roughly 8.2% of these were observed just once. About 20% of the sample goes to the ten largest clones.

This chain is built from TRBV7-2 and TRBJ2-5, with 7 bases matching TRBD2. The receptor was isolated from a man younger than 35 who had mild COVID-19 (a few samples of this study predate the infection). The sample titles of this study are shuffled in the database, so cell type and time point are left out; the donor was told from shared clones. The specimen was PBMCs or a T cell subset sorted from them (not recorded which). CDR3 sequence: CASSFAGDETQYF. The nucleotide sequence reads TGTGCCAGCAGCTTTGCGGGGGATGAGACCCAGTACTTC.